The source of this T cell receptor beta chain is a study of cytomegalovirus exposure and HLA in healthy donors. General study points: It was assumed in the presence/absence analyses that sequencing depth was roughly uniform across donors.

Concerning this clone: What it recognizes is unknown.

The CDR3 covers 16 residues. V was clipped by 3 bases and J by 5 bases; unmatched bases: 11. Per germline, CDR1 SGHTA and CDR2 FQGNSA. PCR employed 60 Vbeta and 13 Jbeta primers. Assay used: immunoSEQ multiplex PCR; TCRdb lists only in-frame clones, some missing. The data contain about 140,000 clones, 78% of them singletons. The specimen was PBMCs. This chain uses TRBV7-2 with TRBJ2-7; 9 positions agree with TRBD1. The sequence came from a male donor in good health and CMV-seronegative. The CDR3 region has the DNA TGTGCCAGCAGCTTCGAAACCGGGACAGGGTTCAACGAGCAGTACTTC. Protein: CASSFETGTGFNEQYF. Full variable domain (missing parts from reference TRBV7-2 and TRBJ2-7): GAGVSQSPSNKVTEKGKDVELRCDPISGHTALYWYRQSLGQGLEFLIYFQGNSAPDKSGLPSDRFSAERTGGSVSTLTIQRTQQEDSAVYLCASSFETGTGFNEQYFGPGTRLTVT.